This T cell receptor beta chain was found in a study of T cells after yellow fever vaccination. This CDR3 is built from 15 residues. Trimming took 3 bases from V and 0 from J, leaving 6 bases between them. From germline, CDR1 is KGHSH and CDR2 LQKENI. Production of TCR cDNA was by 5'RACE template switching, which also added a universal primer site and UMIs. MiXCR, run by TCRdb on the 5' RACE reads, gives a single entry per CDR3 protein. The repertoire consists of around 100,000 distinct CDR3 sequences, with roughly 8.4% occurring once and the leading ten covering 25%. This clonotype has a count of ten or more.

This TCR came from a man in his thirties or forties who received the YFV17D yellow fever vaccine. V usage is TRBV18 and J usage is TRBJ2-6; D not resolved. Sequences were derived from CD8+ T cells sorted from PBMCs, sampled 45 days after the yellow fever booster vaccination. CDR3 DNA: TGTGCCAGCTCACCGGGGAACTCTGGGGCCAACGTCCTGACTTTC. Translating it yields CASSPGNSGANVLTF.